This is a list of T cell receptor beta chains from one sample in a study of T-cell memory formation after mild COVID-19. In TCRdb, the 5' RACE reads were re-called with MiXCR into one record per CDR3 protein. Of under 550,000 distinct CDR3 sequences in the sample, 15% to 20% were seen once. Sequenced: PBMCs or a T cell subset sorted from them (not recorded which). These receptors all stem from an adult woman who had mild COVID-19 (a few samples of this study predate the infection). Cell type and time point are not known. Both conserved end residues are part of each CDR3. D genes are given only for firm matches. The size entry is marked missing in some rows and otherwise reads once, few, many or a size class.

abundance	len	v_gene	d_gene	j_gene	CDR3aa	CDR3nt
NA	15	TRBV18	NA	TRBJ2-1	CASSPQGWGYNEQFF	TGTGCCAGCTCACCCCAGGGGTGGGGATACAATGAGCAGTTCTTC
few	15	TRBV9	TRBD1	TRBJ2-7	CASSPRQGISYEQYF	TGTGCCAGCAGCCCCCGACAGGGGATCTCCTACGAGCAGTACTTC
few	16	TRBV3-1	NA	TRBJ2-5	CASSQVPGTGEETQYF	TGTGCCAGCAGCCAAGTACCGGGGACGGGGGAAGAGACCCAGTACTTC
NA	15	TRBV11-3	TRBD1	TRBJ2-1	CASSLEGTGGNEQFF	TGTGCCAGCAGCTTAGAAGGGACAGGGGGAAATGAGCAGTTCTTC
NA	13	TRBV7-2	TRBD2	TRBJ2-4	CASSQSGASGRYF	TGTGCCAGCAGCCAGTCGGGTGCTAGCGGGAGGTACTTC
NA	13	TRBV20-1	TRBD2	TRBJ2-1	CSASVAGGNEQFF	TGCAGTGCTAGTGTAGCGGGGGGCAATGAGCAGTTCTTC
NA	14	TRBV7-3	TRBD1	TRBJ2-1	CASSLGQGYHEQFF	TGTGCCAGCAGCCTCGGACAGGGATATCATGAGCAGTTCTTC
NA	16	TRBV12-3/TRBV12-4	NA	TRBJ1-3	CASSLSSSRSGNTIYF	TGTGCCAGCAGTTTAAGTAGTTCCAGATCTGGAAACACCATATATTTT
NA	14	TRBV5-1	TRBD1	TRBJ2-1	CASLRDRGYNEQFF	TGCGCCAGCCTTCGGGACAGGGGATACAATGAGCAGTTCTTC
few	15	TRBV7-3	NA	TRBJ2-2	CASSLMQAPTGELFF	TGTGCCAGCAGCTTAATGCAGGCGCCTACCGGGGAGCTGTTTTTT
few	15	TRBV20-1	TRBD1	TRBJ1-6	CSARPPGQGESPLHF	TGCAGTGCTCGACCCCCGGGACAGGGGGAATCACCCCTCCACTTT
NA	16	TRBV28	NA	TRBJ2-7	CASSFQSGGFSYEQYF	TGTGCCAGCAGTTTTCAAAGTGGCGGATTCTCCTACGAGCAGTACTTC
few	13	TRBV5-1	NA	TRBJ2-1	CASSFETYNEQFF	TGCGCCAGCAGCTTTGAGACCTACAATGAGCAGTTCTTC
many	14	TRBV7-9	NA	TRBJ2-1	CASSLGGGIDEQFF	TGTGCCAGCAGTCTCGGAGGGGGGATTGATGAGCAGTTCTTC
few	15	TRBV6-6	TRBD1	TRBJ1-5	CASSPGQGVGQPQHF	TGTGCCAGCAGTCCGGGACAGGGGGTAGGGCAGCCCCAGCATTTT
NA	15	TRBV4-1	TRBD1	TRBJ1-5	CASGTGGAGNQPQHF	TGCGCCAGCGGGACAGGGGGCGCGGGCAATCAGCCCCAGCATTTT
NA	16	TRBV5-5	TRBD1	TRBJ2-7	CASSLGGFTGVDEQYF	TGTGCCAGCAGCTTGGGCGGTTTCACAGGGGTTGACGAGCAGTACTTC
NA	15	TRBV13	NA	TRBJ2-4	CASSPPELAKNIQYF	TGTGCCAGCAGCCCCCCCGAGTTAGCCAAAAACATTCAGTACTTC
NA	15	TRBV6-1	NA	TRBJ1-2	CASSEGEDGGYGYTF	TGTGCCAGCAGTGAAGGTGAGGATGGCGGATATGGCTACACCTTC
few	19	TRBV12-3/TRBV12-4	TRBD2	TRBJ2-7	CASTSGTLGLAGRTYEQYF	TGTGCCAGCACCTCTGGGACCCTAGGGCTAGCGGGACGTACCTACGAGCAGTACTTC
many	13	TRBV24-1	NA	TRBJ2-3	CATSEPPTDTQYF	TGTGCCACCAGTGAACCGCCTACAGATACGCAGTATTTT
few	17	TRBV28	NA	TRBJ2-3	CASSQEGGTGRSDTQYF	TGTGCCAGCAGCCAAGAAGGGGGAACAGGTCGGTCAGATACGCAGTATTTT
NA	16	TRBV20-1	NA	TRBJ2-5	CSAREGTTGYQETQYF	TGCAGTGCTAGAGAAGGGACAACGGGATACCAAGAGACCCAGTACTTC
NA	10	TRBV29-1	NA	TRBJ2-3	CSVWADTQYF	TGCAGCGTTTGGGCAGATACGCAGTATTTT
NA	12	TRBV12-3/TRBV12-4	NA	TRBJ1-1	CASGLGRDEAFF	TGTGCCAGCGGGTTAGGCAGGGACGAAGCTTTCTTT